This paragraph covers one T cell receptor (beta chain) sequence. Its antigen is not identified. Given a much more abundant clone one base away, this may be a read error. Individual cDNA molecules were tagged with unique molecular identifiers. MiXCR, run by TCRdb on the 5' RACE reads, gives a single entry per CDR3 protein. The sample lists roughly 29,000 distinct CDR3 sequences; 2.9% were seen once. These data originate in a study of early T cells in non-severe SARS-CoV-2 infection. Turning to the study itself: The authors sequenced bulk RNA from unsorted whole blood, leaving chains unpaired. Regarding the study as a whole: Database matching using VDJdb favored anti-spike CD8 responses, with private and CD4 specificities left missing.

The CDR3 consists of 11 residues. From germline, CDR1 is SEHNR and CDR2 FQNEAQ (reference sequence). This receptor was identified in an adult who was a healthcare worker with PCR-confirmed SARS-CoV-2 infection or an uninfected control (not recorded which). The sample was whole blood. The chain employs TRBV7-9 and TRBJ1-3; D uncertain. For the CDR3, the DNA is TGTGCCAGCAGCCGTGGAAACTCCATATATTTT. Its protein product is CASSRGNSIYF.